This TCR beta chain was captured in a study of cytomegalovirus exposure and HLA in healthy donors. This clone was picked up a small number of times. Use of 60 Vbeta and 13 Jbeta primers characterized the PCR. The data were produced by immunoSEQ multiplex PCR, yet TCRdb's version contains in-frame clones alone and is incomplete. The data hold roughly 100,000 clones, with approximately 70% observed a single time. The CDR3 is 12 residues long. The germline gives CDR1 MNHEY, CDR2 SVGAGI. The trim removed 6 bases at V and 3 bases at J, leaving 1 base unmatched. The receptor's source is a boy aged 5 to 17 in good health and CMV-seronegative. Sequencing input: PBMCs. The chain joins TRBV6-5 to TRBJ1-2, with TRBD1 matching 7 bases. In DNA, the CDR3 is TGTGCCAGCAGAGGACAGGACTATGGCTACACCTTC. The encoded protein is CASRGQDYGYTF.